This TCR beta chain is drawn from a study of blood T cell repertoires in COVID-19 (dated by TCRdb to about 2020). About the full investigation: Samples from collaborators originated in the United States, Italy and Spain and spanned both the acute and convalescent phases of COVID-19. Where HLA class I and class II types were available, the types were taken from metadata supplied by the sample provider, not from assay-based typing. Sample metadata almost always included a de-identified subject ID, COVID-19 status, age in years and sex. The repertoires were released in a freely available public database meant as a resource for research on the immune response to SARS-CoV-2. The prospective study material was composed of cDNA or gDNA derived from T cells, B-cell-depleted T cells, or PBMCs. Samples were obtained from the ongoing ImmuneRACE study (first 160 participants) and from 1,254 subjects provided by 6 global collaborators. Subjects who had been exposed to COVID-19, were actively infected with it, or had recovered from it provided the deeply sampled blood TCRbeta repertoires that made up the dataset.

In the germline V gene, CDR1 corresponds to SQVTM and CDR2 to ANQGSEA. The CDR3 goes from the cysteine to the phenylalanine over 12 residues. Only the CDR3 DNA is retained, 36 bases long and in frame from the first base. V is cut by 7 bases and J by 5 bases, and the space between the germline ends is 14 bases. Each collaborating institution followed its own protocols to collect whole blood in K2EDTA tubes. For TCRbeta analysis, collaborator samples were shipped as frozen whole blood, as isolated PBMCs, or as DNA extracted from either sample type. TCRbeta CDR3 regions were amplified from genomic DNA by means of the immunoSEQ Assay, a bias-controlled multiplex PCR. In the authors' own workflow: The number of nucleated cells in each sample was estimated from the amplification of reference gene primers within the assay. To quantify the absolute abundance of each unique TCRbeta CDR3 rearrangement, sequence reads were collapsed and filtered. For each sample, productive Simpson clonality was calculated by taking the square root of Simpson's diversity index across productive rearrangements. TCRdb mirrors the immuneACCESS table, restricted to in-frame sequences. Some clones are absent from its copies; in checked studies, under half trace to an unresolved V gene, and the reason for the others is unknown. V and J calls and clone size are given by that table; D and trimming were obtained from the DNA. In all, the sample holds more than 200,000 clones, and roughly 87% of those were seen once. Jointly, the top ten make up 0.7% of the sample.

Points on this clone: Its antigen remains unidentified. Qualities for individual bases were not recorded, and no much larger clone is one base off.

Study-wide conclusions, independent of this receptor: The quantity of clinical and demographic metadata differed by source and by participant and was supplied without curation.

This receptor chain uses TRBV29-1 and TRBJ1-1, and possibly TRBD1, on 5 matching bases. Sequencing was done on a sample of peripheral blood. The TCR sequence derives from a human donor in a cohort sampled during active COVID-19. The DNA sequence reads TGCAGCGGGGGTAACAGGTATACTGAAGCTTTCTTT. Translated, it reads CSGGNRYTEAFF.